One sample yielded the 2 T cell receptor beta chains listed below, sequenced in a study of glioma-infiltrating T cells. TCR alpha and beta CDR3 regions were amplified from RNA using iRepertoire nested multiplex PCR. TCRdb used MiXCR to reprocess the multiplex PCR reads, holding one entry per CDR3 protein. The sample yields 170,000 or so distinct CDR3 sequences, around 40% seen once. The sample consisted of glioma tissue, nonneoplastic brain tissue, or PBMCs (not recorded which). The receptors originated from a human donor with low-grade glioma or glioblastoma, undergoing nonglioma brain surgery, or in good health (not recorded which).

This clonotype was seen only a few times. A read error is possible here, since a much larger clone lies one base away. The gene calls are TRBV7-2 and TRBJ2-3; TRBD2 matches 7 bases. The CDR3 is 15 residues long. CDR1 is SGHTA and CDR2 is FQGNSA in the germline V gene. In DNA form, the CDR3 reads TGTGCCAGCAGCTTAAACGGGAGGATGGAAGATAAGCAGTATTTT. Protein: CASSLNGRMEDKQYF.

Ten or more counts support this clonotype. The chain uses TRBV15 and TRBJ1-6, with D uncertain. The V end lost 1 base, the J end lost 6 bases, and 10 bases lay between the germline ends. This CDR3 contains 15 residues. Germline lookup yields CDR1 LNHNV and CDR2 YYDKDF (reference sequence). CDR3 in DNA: TGTGCCACCAGCAGAGCCGGGAATACTAATTCACCCCTCCACTTT. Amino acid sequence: CATSRAGNTNSPLHF.